Listed here is a single TCR beta chain. The antigen is undetermined. Germline V gene data show CDR1 as SGHTA and CDR2 as FQGNSA. The ends lost 4 bases at V and 4 bases at J; junction bases unmatched: 6. The CDR3 has 16 amino acids. This sample is drawn from a study of blood T cells in healthy people across ages. Study-level results: With donor CMV status unknown, expanded clonotype changes were possibly confounded. The fall in TCR beta diversity per million T cells was roughly linear with age.

Sample-barcoded 5' priming and a J-beta primer mix drove a second PCR of roughly 6 to 12 cycles. One entry per CDR3 protein, called by TCRdb with MiXCR from the 5' RACE reads. The table records around 970,000 distinct CDR3 sequences, approximately 50% of them present only once. The chain recombines TRBV7-2 with TRBJ2-1; 11 bases agree with TRBD2. The sample consisted of blood. The TCR was taken from a woman between 55 and 75 years old in good health. As DNA, the CDR3 is TGTGCCAGCAGCTCCTCCGGGACTAGCGGTTACAATGAGCAGTTCTTC. This translates into CASSSSGTSGYNEQFF. The full variable domain, its missing parts supplied by reference TRBV7-2 and TRBJ2-1, is GAGVSQSPSNKVTEKGKDVELRCDPISGHTALYWYRQSLGQGLEFLIYFQGNSAPDKSGLPSDRFSAERTGGSVSTLTIQRTQQEDSAVYLCASSSSGTSGYNEQFFGPGTRLTVL.